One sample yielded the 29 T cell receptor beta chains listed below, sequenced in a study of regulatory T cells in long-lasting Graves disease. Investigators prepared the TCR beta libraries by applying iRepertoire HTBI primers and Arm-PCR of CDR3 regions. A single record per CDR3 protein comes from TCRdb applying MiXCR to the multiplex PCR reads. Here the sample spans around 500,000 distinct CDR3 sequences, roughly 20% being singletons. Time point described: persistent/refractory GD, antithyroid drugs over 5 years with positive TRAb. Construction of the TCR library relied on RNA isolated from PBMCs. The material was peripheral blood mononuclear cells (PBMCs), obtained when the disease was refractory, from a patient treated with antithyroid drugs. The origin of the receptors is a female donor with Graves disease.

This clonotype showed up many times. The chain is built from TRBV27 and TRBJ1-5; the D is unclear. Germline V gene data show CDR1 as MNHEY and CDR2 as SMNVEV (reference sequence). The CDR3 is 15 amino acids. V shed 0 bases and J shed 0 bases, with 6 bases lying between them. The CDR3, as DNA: TGTGCCAGCAGTTTATCTCCCAGTAGCAATCAGCCCCAGCATTTT. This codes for CASSLSPSSNQPQHF.

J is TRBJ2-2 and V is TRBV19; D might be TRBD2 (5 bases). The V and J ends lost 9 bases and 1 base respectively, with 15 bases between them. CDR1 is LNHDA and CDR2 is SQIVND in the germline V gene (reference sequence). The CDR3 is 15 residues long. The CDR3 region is CASMDSVQNTGELFF. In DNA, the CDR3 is TGTGCCAGCATGGATAGCGTTCAGAACACCGGGGAGCTGTTTTTT.

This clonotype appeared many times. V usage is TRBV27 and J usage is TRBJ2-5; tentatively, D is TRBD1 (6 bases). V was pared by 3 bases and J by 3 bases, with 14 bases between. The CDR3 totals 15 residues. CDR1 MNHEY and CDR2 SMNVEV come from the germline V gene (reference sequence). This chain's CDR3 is CASSFRQAQKETQYF. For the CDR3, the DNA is TGTGCCAGCAGTTTCAGACAGGCACAAAAAGAGACCCAGTACTTC.

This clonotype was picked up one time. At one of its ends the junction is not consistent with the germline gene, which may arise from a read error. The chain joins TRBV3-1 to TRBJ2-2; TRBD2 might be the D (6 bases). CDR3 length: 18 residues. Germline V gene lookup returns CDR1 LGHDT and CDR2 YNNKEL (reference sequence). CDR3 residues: CAGSRRGKRVSNTGELFF. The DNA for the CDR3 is TGTGCCGGCAGCCGTCGTGGAAAGCGGGTATCGAACACCGGGGAGCTGTTTTTT.

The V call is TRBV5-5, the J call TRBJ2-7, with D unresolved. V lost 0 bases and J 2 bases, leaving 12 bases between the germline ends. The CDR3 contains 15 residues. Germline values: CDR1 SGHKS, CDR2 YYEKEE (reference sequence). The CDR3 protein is CASSLGVQGTYEQYF. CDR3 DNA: TGTGCCAGCAGCTTGGGAGTTCAAGGGACCTACGAGCAGTACTTC.

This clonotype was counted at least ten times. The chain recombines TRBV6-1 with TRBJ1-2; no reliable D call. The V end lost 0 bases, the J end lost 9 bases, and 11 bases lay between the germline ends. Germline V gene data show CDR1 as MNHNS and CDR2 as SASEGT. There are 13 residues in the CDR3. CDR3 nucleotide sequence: TGTGCCAGCAGTGAAGCTCGACGGGGAAGCTACACCTTC. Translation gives CASSEARRGSYTF.

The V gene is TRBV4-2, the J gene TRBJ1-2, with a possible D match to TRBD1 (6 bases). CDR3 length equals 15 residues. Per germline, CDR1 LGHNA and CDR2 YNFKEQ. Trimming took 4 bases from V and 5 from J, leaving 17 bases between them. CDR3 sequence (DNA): TGTGCCAGCAGCCCGACGCCGGGGGCAGGGTATGGCTACACCTTC. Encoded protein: CASSPTPGAGYGYTF.

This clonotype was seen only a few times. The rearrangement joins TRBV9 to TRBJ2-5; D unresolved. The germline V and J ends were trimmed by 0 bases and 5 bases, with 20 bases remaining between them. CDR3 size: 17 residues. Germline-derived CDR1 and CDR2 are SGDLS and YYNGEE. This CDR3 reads CASSVDTVGALAETQYF. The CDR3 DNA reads TGTGCCAGCAGCGTAGACACTGTCGGTGCCTTGGCCGAGACCCAGTACTTC.

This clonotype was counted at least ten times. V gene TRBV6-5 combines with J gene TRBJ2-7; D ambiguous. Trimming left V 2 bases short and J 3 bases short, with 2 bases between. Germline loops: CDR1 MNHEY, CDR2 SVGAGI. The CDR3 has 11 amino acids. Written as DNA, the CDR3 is TGTGCCAGCAGTTACAACTACGAGCAGTACTTC. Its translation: CASSYNYEQYF.

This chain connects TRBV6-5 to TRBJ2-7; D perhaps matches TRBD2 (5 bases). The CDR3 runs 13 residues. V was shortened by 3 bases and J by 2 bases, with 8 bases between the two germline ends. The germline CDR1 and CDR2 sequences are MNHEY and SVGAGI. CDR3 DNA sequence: TGTGCCAGCAGTTATGGGAGAACCTACGAGCAGTACTTC. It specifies CASSYGRTYEQYF.

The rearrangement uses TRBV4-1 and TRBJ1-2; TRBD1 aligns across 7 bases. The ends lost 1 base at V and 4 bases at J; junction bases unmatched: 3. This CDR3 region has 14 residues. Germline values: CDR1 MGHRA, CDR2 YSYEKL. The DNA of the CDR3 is TGCGCCAGCAGCCAAGCCGGGACAGTCTATGGCTACACCTTC. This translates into CASSQAGTVYGYTF.

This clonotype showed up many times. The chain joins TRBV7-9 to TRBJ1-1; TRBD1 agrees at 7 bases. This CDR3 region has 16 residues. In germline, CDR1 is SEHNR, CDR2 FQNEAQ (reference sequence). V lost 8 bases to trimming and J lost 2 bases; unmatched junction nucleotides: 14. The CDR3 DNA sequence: TGTGCCAGCCGGTTCGGGGACAGACTATCCAACACTGAAGCTTTCTTT. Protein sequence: CASRFGDRLSNTEAFF. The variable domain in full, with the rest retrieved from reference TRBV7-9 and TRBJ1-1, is DTGVSQNPRHKITKRGQNVTFRCDPISEHNRLYWYRQTLGQGPEFLTYFQNEAQLEKSRLLSDRFSAERPKGSFSTLEIQRTEQGDSAMYLCASRFGDRLSNTEAFFGQGTRLTVV.

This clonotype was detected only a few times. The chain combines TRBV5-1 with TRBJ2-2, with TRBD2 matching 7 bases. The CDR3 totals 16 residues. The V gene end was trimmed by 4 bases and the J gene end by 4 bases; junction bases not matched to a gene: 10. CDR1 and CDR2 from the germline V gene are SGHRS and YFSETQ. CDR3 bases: TGCGCCAGCAGCCGGGATGCGGGAGCGGGCACCGGGGAGCTGTTTTTT. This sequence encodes CASSRDAGAGTGELFF.

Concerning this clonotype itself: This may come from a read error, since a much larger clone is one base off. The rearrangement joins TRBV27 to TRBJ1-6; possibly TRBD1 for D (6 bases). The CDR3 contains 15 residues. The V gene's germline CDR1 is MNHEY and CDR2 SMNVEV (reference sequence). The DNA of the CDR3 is TGTGCCAGCAGAACAGGGAGCTCCTATGATTCACCCCTCCACTTT. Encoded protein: CASRTGSSYDSPLHF.

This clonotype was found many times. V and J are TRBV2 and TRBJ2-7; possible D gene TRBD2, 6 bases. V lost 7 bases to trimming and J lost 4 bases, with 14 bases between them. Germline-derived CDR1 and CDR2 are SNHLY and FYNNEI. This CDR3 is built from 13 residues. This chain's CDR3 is CASTRDFPYEQYF. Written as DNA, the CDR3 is TGTGCCAGCACCCGGGACTTCCCATACGAGCAGTACTTC.

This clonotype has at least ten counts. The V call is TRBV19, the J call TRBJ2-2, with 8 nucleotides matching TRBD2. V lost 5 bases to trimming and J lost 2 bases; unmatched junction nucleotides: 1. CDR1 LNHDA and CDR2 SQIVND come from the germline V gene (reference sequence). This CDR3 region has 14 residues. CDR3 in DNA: TGTGCCAGTAGTCGGGGGGGAAACACCGGGGAGCTGTTTTTT. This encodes CASSRGGNTGELFF.

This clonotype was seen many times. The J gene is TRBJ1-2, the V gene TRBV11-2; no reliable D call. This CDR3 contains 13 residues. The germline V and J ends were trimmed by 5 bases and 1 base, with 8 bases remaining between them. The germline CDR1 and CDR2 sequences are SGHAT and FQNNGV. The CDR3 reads CASSMDGNYGYTF. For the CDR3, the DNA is TGTGCCAGCAGCATGGACGGTAACTATGGCTACACCTTC.

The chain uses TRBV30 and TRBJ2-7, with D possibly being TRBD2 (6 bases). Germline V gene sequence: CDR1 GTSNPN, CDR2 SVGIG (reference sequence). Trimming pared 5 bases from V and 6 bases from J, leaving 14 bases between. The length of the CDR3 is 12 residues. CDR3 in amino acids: CAWWPRGGEQYF. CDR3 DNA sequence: TGTGCCTGGTGGCCTCGGGGAGGCGAGCAGTACTTC. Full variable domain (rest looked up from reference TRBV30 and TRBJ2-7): SQTIHQWPATLVQPVGSPLSLECTVEGTSNPNLYWYRQAAGRGLQLLFYSVGIGQISSEVPQNLSASRPQDRQFILSSKKLLLSDSGFYLCAWWPRGGEQYFGPGTRLTVT.

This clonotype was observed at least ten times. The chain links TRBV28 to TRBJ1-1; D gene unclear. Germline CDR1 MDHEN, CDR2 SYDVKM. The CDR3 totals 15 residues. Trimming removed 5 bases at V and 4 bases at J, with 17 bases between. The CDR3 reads CASSPISRPPTEAFF. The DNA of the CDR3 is TGTGCCAGCAGTCCAATATCGAGGCCCCCCACTGAAGCTTTCTTT.

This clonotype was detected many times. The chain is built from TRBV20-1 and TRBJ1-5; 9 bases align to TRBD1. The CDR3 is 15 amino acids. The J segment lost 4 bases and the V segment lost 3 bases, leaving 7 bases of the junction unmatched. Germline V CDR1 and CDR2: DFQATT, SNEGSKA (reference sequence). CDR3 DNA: TGCAGTGCTAGCCCCCCGGGACAGGGAAATCAGCCCCAGCATTTT. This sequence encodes CSASPPGQGNQPQHF.

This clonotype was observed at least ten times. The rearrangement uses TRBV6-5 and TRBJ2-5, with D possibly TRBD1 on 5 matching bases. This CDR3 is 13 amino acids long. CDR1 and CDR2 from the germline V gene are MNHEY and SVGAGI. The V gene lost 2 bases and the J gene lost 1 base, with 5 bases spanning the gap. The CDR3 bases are TGTGCCAGCAGTTACGGGGCCCAAGAGACCCAGTACTTC. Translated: CASSYGAQETQYF.

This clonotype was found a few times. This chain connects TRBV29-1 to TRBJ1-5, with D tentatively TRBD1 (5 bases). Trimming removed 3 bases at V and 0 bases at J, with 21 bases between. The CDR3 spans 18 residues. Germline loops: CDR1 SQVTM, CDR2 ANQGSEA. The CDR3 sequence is CSVDERGTPTYSNQPQHF. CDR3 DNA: TGCAGCGTTGACGAGCGGGGGACTCCGACCTATAGCAATCAGCCCCAGCATTTT. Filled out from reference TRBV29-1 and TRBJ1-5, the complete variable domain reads SAVISQKPSRDICQRGTSLTIQCQVDSQVTMMFWYRQQPGQSLTLIATANQGSEATYESGFVIDKFPISRPNLTFSTLTVSNMSPEDSSIYLCSVDERGTPTYSNQPQHFGDGTRLSIL.

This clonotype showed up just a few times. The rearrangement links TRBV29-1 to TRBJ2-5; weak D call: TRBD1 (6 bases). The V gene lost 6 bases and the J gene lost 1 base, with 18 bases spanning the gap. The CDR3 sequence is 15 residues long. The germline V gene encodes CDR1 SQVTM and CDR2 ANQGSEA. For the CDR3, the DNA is TGCAGCGTGATTGGGACCTGGGGGCGCCAAGAGACCCAGTACTTC. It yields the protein CSVIGTWGRQETQYF.

The CDR3, as DNA: TGTGCCAGCAGTGAAGATGAGCGGGGGACAGATACGCAGTATTTT. Amino acid sequence: CASSEDERGTDTQYF. V usage is TRBV6-1 and J usage is TRBJ2-3; 8 nucleotides line up with TRBD2. Trimming removed 1 base from V and 3 bases from J; junction bases left unmatched: 3. This CDR3 has 15 residues. The V gene's germline CDR1 is MNHNS and CDR2 SASEGT.

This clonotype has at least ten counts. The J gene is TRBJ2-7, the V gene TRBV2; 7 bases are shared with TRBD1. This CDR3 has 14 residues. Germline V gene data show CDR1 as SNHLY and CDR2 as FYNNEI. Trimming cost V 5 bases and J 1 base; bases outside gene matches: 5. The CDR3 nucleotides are TGTGCCAGCAGTCGACAGGGTATTTCCTACGAGCAGTACTTC. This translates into CASSRQGISYEQYF.

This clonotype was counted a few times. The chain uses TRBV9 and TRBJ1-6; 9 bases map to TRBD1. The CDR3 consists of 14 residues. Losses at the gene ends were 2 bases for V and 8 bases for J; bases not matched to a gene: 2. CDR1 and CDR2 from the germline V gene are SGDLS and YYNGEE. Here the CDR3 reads CASSVTGGDSPLHF. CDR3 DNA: TGTGCCAGCAGCGTGACAGGGGGTGATTCACCCCTCCACTTT.

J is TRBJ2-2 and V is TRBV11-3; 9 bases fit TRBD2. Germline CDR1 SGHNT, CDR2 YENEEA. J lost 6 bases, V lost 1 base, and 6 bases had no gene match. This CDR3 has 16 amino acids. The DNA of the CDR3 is TGTGCCAGCAGCTTAGGGCGGGAGGGCCACCCCGGGGAGCTGTTTTTT. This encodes CASSLGREGHPGELFF.

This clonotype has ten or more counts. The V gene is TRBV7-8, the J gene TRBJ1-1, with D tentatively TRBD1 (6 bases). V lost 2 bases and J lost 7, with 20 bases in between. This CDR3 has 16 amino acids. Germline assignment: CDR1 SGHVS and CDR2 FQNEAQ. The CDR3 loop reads CASSLLWDTMFGEAFF. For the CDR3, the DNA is TGTGCCAGCAGCTTATTATGGGACACCATGTTTGGTGAAGCTTTCTTT.

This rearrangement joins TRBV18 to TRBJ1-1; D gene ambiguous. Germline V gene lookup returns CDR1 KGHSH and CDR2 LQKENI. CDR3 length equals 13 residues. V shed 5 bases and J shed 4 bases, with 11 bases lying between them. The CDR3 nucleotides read TGTGCCAGCTCATCTGCGGAGGGCACTGAAGCTTTCTTT. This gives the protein CASSSAEGTEAFF.